The clone carrying this T cell receptor beta chain was seen only a few times. No antigen is known for it. Library preparation followed earlier protocols using designated TCR primers. TCRdb independently ran MiXCR on the PCR reads; one entry per CDR3 protein. The sample includes 300,000 to 350,000 distinct CDR3 sequences, 20% to 25% seen only once; the top ten take approximately 0.85%. This sample is drawn from a study of molecular identifiers for immune sequencing clone quantification. Study results and caveats: The share of molecules held by clones above 20 RNA copies was over 97% in effector cells and under 1% in naive cells.

Sorted naive CD8 T cells were those defined as CD8+CD4-CCR7+CD45RA+. Germline CDR1 SEHNR, CDR2 FQNEAQ (reference sequence). This CDR3 spans 16 amino acids. Trimming cost V 5 bases and J 1 base, with 17 bases left between them. The V call is TRBV7-9, the J call TRBJ1-1, with D tentatively TRBD1 (5 bases). Sequences were obtained from naive CD8+ T cells from blood, with Jurkat cell RNA spiked in. Subset meaning: FACS-sorted CD8+CD4-CCR7+CD45RA+ naive T cells. This clonotype was sampled from a human donor in good health. Some libraries in this study had Jurkat cell RNA spiked in. CDR3 loop: CASSPPCRQGNTEAFF. The CDR3 nucleotides read TGTGCCAGCAGCCCCCCTTGTAGGCAGGGGAACACTGAAGCTTTCTTT.